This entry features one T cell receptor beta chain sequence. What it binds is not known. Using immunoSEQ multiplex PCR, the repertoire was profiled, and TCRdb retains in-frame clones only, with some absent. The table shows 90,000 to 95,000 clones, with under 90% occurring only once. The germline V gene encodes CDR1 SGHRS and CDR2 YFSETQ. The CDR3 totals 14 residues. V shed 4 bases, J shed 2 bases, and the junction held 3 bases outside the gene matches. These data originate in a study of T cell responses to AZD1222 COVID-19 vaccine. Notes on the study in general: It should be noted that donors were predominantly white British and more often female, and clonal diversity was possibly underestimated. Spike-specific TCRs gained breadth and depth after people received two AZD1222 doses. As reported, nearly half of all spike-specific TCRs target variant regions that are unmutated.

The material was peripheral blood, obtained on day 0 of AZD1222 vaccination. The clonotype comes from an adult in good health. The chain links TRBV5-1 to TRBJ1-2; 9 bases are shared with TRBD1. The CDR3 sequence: CASSAGQGNYGYTF. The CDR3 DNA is TGCGCCAGCAGCGCGGGACAGGGCAACTATGGCTACACCTTC.